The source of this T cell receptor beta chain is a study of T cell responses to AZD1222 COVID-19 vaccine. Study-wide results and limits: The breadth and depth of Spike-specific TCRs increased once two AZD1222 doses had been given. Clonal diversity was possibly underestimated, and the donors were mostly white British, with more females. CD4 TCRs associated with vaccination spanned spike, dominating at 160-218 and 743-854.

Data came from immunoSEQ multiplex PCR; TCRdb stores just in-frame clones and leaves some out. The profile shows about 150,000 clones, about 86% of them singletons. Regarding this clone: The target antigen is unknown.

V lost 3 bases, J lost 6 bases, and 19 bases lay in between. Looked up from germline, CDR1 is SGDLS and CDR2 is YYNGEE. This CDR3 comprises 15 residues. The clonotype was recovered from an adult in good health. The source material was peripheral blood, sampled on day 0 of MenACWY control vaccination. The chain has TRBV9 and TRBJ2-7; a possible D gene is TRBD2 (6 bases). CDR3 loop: CASSAEQEGRGEQYF. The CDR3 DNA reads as TGTGCCAGCAGCGCAGAGCAGGAGGGCCGGGGCGAGCAGTACTTC.